The 23 T cell receptor beta chains reported below all come from one sample, sequenced in a study of cytomegalovirus exposure and HLA in healthy donors. Use of 60 Vbeta and 13 Jbeta primers characterized the PCR. Data came from immunoSEQ multiplex PCR; TCRdb stores just in-frame clones and leaves some out. The data show 220,000 or so clones, with roughly four fifths seen just once and approximately 2.5% held by the top ten. The sequenced sample was PBMCs. The receptors shown here come from a woman aged 40 to 50 in good health and CMV-seronegative.

The chain couples TRBV5-6 to TRBJ2-6, with D tentatively TRBD2 (5 bases). V lost 3 bases and J 8 bases, leaving 12 bases between the germline ends. CDR1 and CDR2 (germline): SGHDT, YYEEEE. The CDR3 contains 14 residues. CDR3 nucleotides: TGTGCCAGCAGCTCAAATACCGGGACCAACGTCCTGACTTTC. Amino acids: CASSSNTGTNVLTF.

The rearrangement links TRBV19 to TRBJ1-2, with a possible D match to TRBD1 (6 bases). The CDR3 contains 13 residues. V lost 5 bases, J lost 3 bases, and 10 bases lay in between. CDR1 and CDR2 (germline): LNHDA, SQIVND (reference sequence). The CDR3 sequence is CASSLSGDYGYTF. As DNA, the CDR3 is TGTGCCAGTAGTCTATCAGGGGACTATGGCTACACCTTC.

V usage is TRBV5-1 and J usage is TRBJ2-5, with 7 nucleotides matching TRBD2. This CDR3 spans 13 amino acids. Germline V gives CDR1 SGHRS, CDR2 YFSETQ. V shed 7 bases and J 3 bases; nucleotides not matched to a gene: 6. CDR3: CASGEGGEETQYF. The CDR3 bases are TGCGCCAGCGGGGAGGGAGGCGAAGAGACCCAGTACTTC.

This sequence joins TRBV2 and TRBJ2-7; 8 bases align to TRBD1. The germline gives CDR1 SNHLY, CDR2 FYNNEI. The CDR3 contains 14 residues. The V segment lost 4 bases and the J segment 2 bases; nucleotides outside the gene matches: 4. CDR3: CASSADRGPYEQYF. CDR3 DNA sequence: TGTGCCAGCAGTGCCGACAGGGGTCCCTACGAGCAGTACTTC.

This clone appeared once. The genes are TRBV28 and TRBJ2-7; 8 positions match TRBD1. The CDR3 loop spans 12 amino acids. Germline assignment: CDR1 MDHEN and CDR2 SYDVKM. J was trimmed by 6 bases and V by 10 bases; bases with no gene match: 8. The chain's CDR3 is CATIDRGGEQYF. The CDR3 DNA sequence: TGTGCCACCATCGACAGGGGAGGCGAGCAGTACTTC.

The V call is TRBV2, the J call TRBJ2-1, with 11 positions matching TRBD2. CDR1 SNHLY and CDR2 FYNNEI come from the germline V gene. With V trimmed by 11 bases and J by 7 bases, 22 bases remained unmatched. The CDR3 loop spans 18 amino acids. The CDR3 reads CAGTGSEGLAEPLNEQFF. CDR3 DNA sequence: TGTGCCGGAACAGGGAGTGAGGGACTAGCGGAACCCCTAAATGAGCAGTTCTTC.

This clone showed up just once. J is TRBJ1-1 and V is TRBV21-1; the D segment call TRBD1 is taken from the table without a DNA check. TRBV21-1 is a listed pseudogene. CDR3 length: 17 amino acids. The CDR3 DNA is TGTGCCAGCAGCACTCGCAGACAGGGGGCGGTGAACACTGAAGCTTTCTTT. Translating gives CASSTRRQGAVNTEAFF.

The CDR3 sequence: CASSPAGAIYEQYF. The CDR3 bases are TGTGCCAGCAGCCCCGCGGGGGCAATCTACGAGCAGTACTTC. The chain has TRBV5-6 and TRBJ2-7, with D possibly TRBD2 on 7 matching bases. Germline V lookup: CDR1 SGHDT, CDR2 YYEEEE. The CDR3 loop spans 14 amino acids. Trimming took off 4 bases at V and 3 bases at J, with 14 bases between the two ends.

The rearrangement uses TRBV27 and TRBJ2-1, with 10 bases fitting TRBD1. Germline CDR1 is MNHEY and CDR2 is SMNVEV (reference sequence). The CDR3 contains 19 residues. V shed 4 bases and J 7 bases; nucleotides not matched to a gene: 19. This CDR3 reads CASSSLGQGVLLGLNEQFF. CDR3 in DNA: TGTGCCAGCAGTTCCCTCGGACAGGGGGTTCTATTGGGGTTGAATGAGCAGTTCTTC.

V is TRBV19 and J is TRBJ1-5, with TRBD1 matching over 9 bases. CDR1 is LNHDA, CDR2 SQIVND, per germline (reference sequence). The ends lost 3 bases at V and 2 bases at J; junction bases unmatched: 14. CDR3 length equals 19 residues. The CDR3 reads CASSIDRKGQGWGNQPQHF. In DNA form, the CDR3 reads TGTGCCAGTAGTATTGATCGGAAGGGACAGGGCTGGGGCAATCAGCCCCAGCATTTT.

The chain couples TRBV11-2 to TRBJ2-3; TRBD1 is a possible D gene (5 bases). V was shortened by 2 bases and J by 3 bases, with 12 bases between the two germline ends. CDR1 is SGHAT and CDR2 is FQNNGV in the germline V gene. The CDR3 extends over 15 amino acids. This CDR3 reads CASSLSARATDTQYF. DNA of the CDR3: TGTGCCAGCAGCTTAAGTGCCAGGGCTACAGATACGCAGTATTTT.

The chain recombines TRBV18 with TRBJ1-1; the D gene is possibly TRBD1 (5 bases). CDR3 length: 17 residues. Germline lookup yields CDR1 KGHSH and CDR2 LQKENI. V was clipped by 2 bases and J by 0 bases, with 16 bases between them. CDR3 in DNA: TGTGCCAGCTCACCAGGAGAAGGGGTACTAATGAACACTGAAGCTTTCTTT. Translation: CASSPGEGVLMNTEAFF.

This clone has a single count. The CDR3 nucleotides are TGTGCCAGCAGCTTCTATAGCGGGAGGGACAATGAGCAGTTCTTC. Its translation: CASSFYSGRDNEQFF. The chain employs TRBV5-4 and TRBJ2-1; 11 bases are a match to TRBD2. Germline CDR1 SGHNT, CDR2 YYREEE (reference sequence). This CDR3 has 15 residues. The V segment lost 2 bases and the J segment 5 bases; nucleotides outside the gene matches: 3.

This clone was seen a few times. The chain combines TRBV30 with TRBJ2-4; D not certain. The germline V gene encodes CDR1 GTSNPN and CDR2 SVGIG (reference sequence). CDR3 length equals 16 residues. V was clipped by 2 bases and J by 3 bases, with 17 bases between them. The chain's CDR3 is CAWSFFDWRGKNIQYF. The CDR3 DNA is TGTGCCTGGAGTTTCTTTGACTGGCGAGGCAAAAACATTCAGTACTTC.

V and J are TRBV9 and TRBJ2-7; D is uncertain. Germline CDR1 reads SGDLS; CDR2 reads YYNGEE. Trimming took 4 bases from V and 2 from J, leaving 10 bases between them. The CDR3 runs 13 residues. The CDR3 DNA follows: TGTGCCAGCAGCAATGACATAACCTACGAGCAGTACTTC. As protein: CASSNDITYEQYF.

In its sample, this clone was seen a few times. The CDR3 DNA sequence: TGCAGTGCTCCTCGACAGGGGTACACCTTC. This encodes CSAPRQGYTF. This chain links TRBV20-1 with TRBJ1-2, with 8 bases lining up with TRBD1. The V and J ends lost 5 bases and 11 bases, in that order; junction bases with no gene match: 4. The CDR3 runs to 10 residues. In germline, CDR1 is DFQATT, CDR2 SNEGSKA (reference sequence).

The rearrangement links TRBV28 to TRBJ1-2, with a possible D match to TRBD1 (6 bases). V was trimmed by 6 bases and J by 8 bases, leaving 16 bases between them. Germline CDR1 MDHEN, CDR2 SYDVKM. The CDR3 totals 13 residues. The CDR3 DNA reads as TGTGCCAGCAGCATAACAGGGAATAGGGGCTACACCTTC. Translating gives CASSITGNRGYTF.

The chain has TRBV5-6 and TRBJ2-1; 10 nucleotides line up with TRBD2. V was clipped by 0 bases and J by 3 bases; unmatched bases: 6. This CDR3 comprises 17 residues. Germline lookup yields CDR1 SGHDT and CDR2 YYEEEE. CDR3 DNA sequence: TGTGCCAGCAGCTTGGCCCATCTAGCGGGAGACTACAATGAGCAGTTCTTC. It is translated as CASSLAHLAGDYNEQFF.

The chain links TRBV4-1 to TRBJ1-1, with D perhaps TRBD1 (5 bases). Germline V lookup: CDR1 MGHRA, CDR2 YSYEKL. The length of the CDR3 is 15 residues. V lost 1 base to trimming and J lost 1 base, with 10 bases between them. CDR3 DNA sequence: TGCGCCAGCAGCCAAGGACAGCTCAAGAACACTGAAGCTTTCTTT. It yields the protein CASSQGQLKNTEAFF.

This clone came up once. The V gene is TRBV28, the J gene TRBJ2-3, with TRBD2 matching over 10 bases. Germline V gene sequence: CDR1 MDHEN, CDR2 SYDVKM. After removal of 3 bases from V and 6 bases from J, the junction contained 3 bases not matched to a gene. This CDR3 region has 14 residues. The CDR3 DNA sequence: TGTGCCAGCAGTTTTTCTAGCGGGAGCGATACGCAGTATTTT. It is translated as CASSFSSGSDTQYF.

The rearrangement joins TRBV6-1 to TRBJ2-1, with D unclear. The CDR3 has 11 amino acids. With 11 bases removed from V and 3 bases from J, the gap between germline ends came to 8 bases. The germline V gene has CDR1 MNHNS and CDR2 SASEGT. The CDR3 sequence: CALSYYNEQFF. CDR3 DNA sequence: TGTGCCCTAAGTTACTACAATGAGCAGTTCTTC.

The gene calls are TRBV4-2 and TRBJ1-4, with D perhaps matching TRBD1 (6 bases). Germline-derived CDR1 and CDR2 are LGHNA and YNFKEQ. This CDR3 is 18 amino acids long. The V gene lost 0 bases and the J gene lost 6 bases, with 20 bases spanning the gap. In DNA, the CDR3 is TGTGCCAGCAGCCAAGAAGGTCTAGTGCAGGGGATGGATGAAAAACTGTTTTTT. Residues: CASSQEGLVQGMDEKLFF.

The rearrangement joins TRBV29-1 to TRBJ2-1; D ambiguous. Between the trimmed V and J ends, which lost 4 bases and 0 bases, there was a span of 10 bases. Germline lookup yields CDR1 SQVTM and CDR2 ANQGSEA. The CDR3 is made up of 14 amino acids. The CDR3 DNA sequence: TGCAGCGTTGCCTACTTGAGCTCCTACAATGAGCAGTTCTTC. Translated, it gives CSVAYLSSYNEQFF.